These T cell receptor beta chains were read from a single sample in a study of blood T cell repertoires in COVID-19. The assay was immunoSEQ multiplex PCR, and TCRdb's table has in-frame clones only and misses some. The sample contains around 140,000 clones, 75% to 90% of which appear only once. The sequenced material came from peripheral blood. These TCRs come from a man between 65 and 79 years old who had recovered from COVID-19. CDR3s include the opening cysteine and the closing phenylalanine or tryptophan. D genes are given only for firm matches. Clone sizes are given selectively: once, few, many, or a class where the clone is expanded.

j_call clone_size v_call d_call cdr3_nt cdr3_aa
TRBJ1-6 once TRBV5-1 NA TGCGCCAGCAGCTCTGACCCGACAGGCGCGAAGGTAGAATCACCCCTCCACTTT CASSSDPTGAKVESPLHF
TRBJ2-7 NA TRBV4-1 NA TGCGCCAGCAGCCAACCGGGGTCCTACGAGCAGTACTTC CASSQPGSYEQYF
TRBJ1-5 NA TRBV27 NA TGTGCCAGCACTTCGTGCCCTGGGCCTGGGTATGGCAATCAGCCCCAGCATTTT CASTSCPGPGYGNQPQHF
TRBJ1-3 NA TRBV30 NA TGTGCCTGGAGTGTTGGCCTCTCTGGAAACACCATATATTTT CAWSVGLSGNTIYF
TRBJ2-3 once TRBV2 NA TGTGCCACCGAGGACAGAAGCACAGATACGCAGTATTTT CATEDRSTDTQYF
TRBJ2-1 NA TRBV7-9 TRBD1 TGTGCCAGCAGCTTAAGGACACAGGGGGCTCCTGAGCAGTTCTTC CASSLRTQGAPEQFF
TRBJ1-4 few TRBV3-1/TRBV3-2 TRBD1 TGTGCCAGCAGCCGAGACCAGGACAGGGGTGAAAAACTGTTTTTT CASSRDQDRGEKLFF
TRBJ2-3 NA TRBV29-1 NA TGCAGCGTACTCTCAGGGATGGCAGATACGCAGTATTTT CSVLSGMADTQYF
TRBJ1-1 NA TRBV12-5 NA TGTGCTAGTGGTTATAGTACCACTGAAGCTTTCTTT CASGYSTTEAFF
TRBJ2-7 NA TRBV5-4 TRBD2 TGTGCCAGCAGCATTAGCGGGAGCCCCTACGAGCAGTACTTC CASSISGSPYEQYF
TRBJ2-6 NA TRBV18 NA TGTGCCAGCTCACCTACAGGCTCTGGGGCCAACGTCCTGACTTTC CASSPTGSGANVLTF
TRBJ2-3 NA TRBV7-9 TRBD2 TGTGCCAGCAGCTCGCTACTAGCGGGAGGGCCGAATACGCAGTATTTT CASSSLLAGGPNTQYF
TRBJ2-3 few TRBV19 NA TGTGCCAGTAGTTTACAGCTTGCTAGCACAGATACGCAGTATTTT CASSLQLASTDTQYF
TRBJ2-1 few TRBV28 NA TGTGCCAGCAGTTTGTGGGTTGCGGGAAGCTCCTACAATGAGCAGTTCTTC CASSLWVAGSSYNEQFF
TRBJ2-1 NA TRBV2 NA TGTGCCAGCAGCGATTGGAGCTCCAATCCTGATGAGCAGTTCTTC CASSDWSSNPDEQFF
TRBJ1-2 NA TRBV5-4 NA TGTGCCAGCAGCTTGGCAGGGAATGGCTACACCTTC CASSLAGNGYTF
TRBJ2-7 NA TRBV12-3/TRBV12-4 NA TGTGCCAGCAGTTTAGACAGCTACTACGAGCAGTACTTC CASSLDSYYEQYF
TRBJ2-2 NA TRBV5-6 NA TGTGCCAGCAGCTTGGGGCCCTTTGGCACCGGGGAGCTGTTTTTT CASSLGPFGTGELFF
TRBJ1-6 NA TRBV19 NA TGTGCCAGTAGCCCCGGACGAGGGTCCTATAATTCACCCCTCCACTTT CASSPGRGSYNSPLHF
TRBJ2-2 NA TRBV29-1 NA TGCAGCGCGTCGTGGGGGGGGCGCAGGGACACCGGGGAGCTGTTTTTT CSASWGGRRDTGELFF
TRBJ2-1 NA TRBV19 NA TGTGCCAGTGGCCGGGAGTATTCCTCCAATGAGCAGTTCTTC CASGREYSSNEQFF
TRBJ2-7 few TRBV6-2/TRBV6-3 TRBD2 TGTGCCAGCAGTTCACTAGCGGGAGTGAGGTACGAGCAGTACTTC CASSSLAGVRYEQYF
TRBJ2-5 NA TRBV21-1 NA TGTGCCAGCAGCAAAGCGATGATGATGGCTAGCGGGGCACAAGAGACCCAGTACTTC CASSKAMMMASGAQETQYF
TRBJ2-7 NA TRBV7-8 TRBD1 TGTGCCAGCAGCCACAGGGGGTGGGAGCAGTACTTC CASSHRGWEQYF
TRBJ2-7 NA TRBV6-5 TRBD1 TGTGCCAGCAGCGGGACAGACTCCTACGAGCAGTACTTC CASSGTDSYEQYF
TRBJ1-2 few TRBV20-1 NA TGCAGTGCTAGTTTGGAGAAGTTAAATAACTATGGCTACACCTTC CSASLEKLNNYGYTF
TRBJ1-5 NA TRBV15 NA TGTGCCACCAGCAGAGGAGGGCTTGTGAGCAATCAGCCCCAGCATTTT CATSRGGLVSNQPQHF
TRBJ2-7 NA TRBV28 TRBD2 TGTGCCAGCAGTGAACTAGCGGATTCCTACGAGCAGTACTTC CASSELADSYEQYF
TRBJ2-1 NA TRBV18 NA TGTGCCAGCTCACCTATCTTCGGGACTTACAATGAGCAGTTCTTC CASSPIFGTYNEQFF
TRBJ2-2 NA TRBV5-1 NA TGCGCCAGCAGCTTGTCAGGGCGGGAAGCCGGGGAGCTGTTTTTT CASSLSGREAGELFF
TRBJ2-1 once TRBV7-2 NA TGTGCCAGCAGCTCGCAGGATTACAATGAGCAGTTCTTC CASSSQDYNEQFF
TRBJ2-2 few TRBV5-4 TRBD1 TGTGCCAGCAGCCCTGGGACAGGGGGCGCGTTCACCGGGGAGCTGTTTTTT CASSPGTGGAFTGELFF
TRBJ2-1 NA TRBV5-1 TRBD2 TGCGCCAGCAGCTCACGTCGACTAGCGAGTAATGAGCAGTTCTTC CASSSRRLASNEQFF
TRBJ1-2 NA TRBV28 TRBD1 TGTGCCATTACGACCGGGACAGGGGGCGTTCTGCGTGGCTACACCTTC CAITTGTGGVLRGYTF
TRBJ1-4 NA TRBV28 TRBD1 TGTGCCAGCAGTCGACAGGGTTGGGCTGATGAAAAACTGTTTTTT CASSRQGWADEKLFF
TRBJ2-7 NA TRBV19 TRBD2 TGTGCCAGTAGGCGGCGGGGGGCGCAGGACGAGCAGTACTTC CASRRRGAQDEQYF
TRBJ2-7 NA TRBV7-2 NA TGTGCCAGCAGCTTAGACGGGGGGCCCTACGAGCAGTACTTC CASSLDGGPYEQYF
TRBJ1-4 NA TRBV12-3/TRBV12-4 NA TGTGCCAGCAGTTTGGGGACACCAGAAAAACTGTTTTTT CASSLGTPEKLFF
TRBJ2-7 NA TRBV7-2 TRBD2 TGTGCCAGCAGCTTTGGACTAGCGGGAGCACCGGGCGAGCAGTACTTC CASSFGLAGAPGEQYF
TRBJ2-1 NA TRBV27 TRBD2 TGTGCCAGCAGCCGGGGACTAGCGATGATCCGCTCCTACAATGAGCAGTTCTTC CASSRGLAMIRSYNEQFF
TRBJ2-3 NA TRBV9 TRBD2 TGTGCCAGCAGTGGTCACCTTAGCGGGAGAGGAGATACGCAGTATTTT CASSGHLSGRGDTQYF
TRBJ1-4 NA TRBV6-6 NA TGTGCCAGCAGTCGAATACCTACCTCAGGAATAAATGAAAAACTGTTTTTT CASSRIPTSGINEKLFF